The 15 T cell receptor beta chains listed next were all sequenced from one sample in a study of Ad26.COV2.S vaccination and SARS-CoV-2 variants. Documented treatment: around 19 received Ad26.COV2.S at low or high dose, single or two shots; roughly five received placebo; per-sample allocation not given. Collection of the samples took place on day 63 after the first injection of vaccine or placebo. Produced via immunoSEQ multiplex PCR; TCRdb's table is partial and in-frame only. Here the sample spans under 500,000 clones, around 93% being singletons. The material sequenced was peripheral blood, taken in a trial of Ad26.COV2.S vaccine versus placebo. All receptors come from a person between 18 and 59 years old who received the Ad26.COV2.S COVID-19 vaccine or a placebo.

The chain has TRBV18 and TRBJ2-5; D is unclear. Between the trimmed V and J ends, which lost 2 bases and 1 base, there was a span of 8 bases. This CDR3 comprises 14 residues. Per germline, CDR1 KGHSH and CDR2 LQKENI. The CDR3 region is CASSPMGSQETQYF. The CDR3 DNA sequence: TGTGCCAGCTCACCAATGGGCAGCCAAGAGACCCAGTACTTC. The full variable domain, in which reference TRBV18 and TRBJ2-5 provide the parts outside the CDR3, is NAGVMQNPRHLVRRRGQEARLRCSPMKGHSHVYWYRQLPEEGLKFMVYLQKENIIDESGMPKERFSAEFPKEGPSILRIQQVVRGDSAAYFCASSPMGSQETQYFGPGTRLLVL.

The rearrangement joins TRBV13 to TRBJ2-3; 7 bases match TRBD1. CDR3 length equals 17 residues. Trimming took 4 bases from V and 2 from J; bases not matched to a gene: 12. Germline V gives CDR1 PRHDT, CDR2 FYEKMQ (reference sequence). CDR3 sequence: CASSSDSGTAHTDTQYF. CDR3 sequence (DNA): TGTGCCAGCAGCTCCGACTCCGGGACAGCCCACACAGATACGCAGTATTTT.

V is TRBV7-6 and J is TRBJ2-5; 7 nucleotides line up with TRBD2. V dropped 8 bases and J dropped 4; count of bases not matched to a gene: 1. The CDR3 totals 11 residues. CDR1 is SGHVS, CDR2 FNYEAQ, per germline. The CDR3: CASSGGETQYF. The DNA for the CDR3 is TGTGCCAGCTCGGGGGGAGAGACCCAGTACTTC.

The V call is TRBV2, the J call TRBJ1-2; D is perhaps TRBD1 (6 bases). Between the trimmed V and J ends, which lost 6 bases and 4 bases, there was a span of 12 bases. Per the germline V gene, CDR1 is SNHLY and CDR2 is FYNNEI. This CDR3 comprises 13 residues. CDR3 coding DNA: TGTGCCAGCAGACCTACAGGGACCTATGGCTACACCTTC. Translation gives CASRPTGTYGYTF.

There are a few counts of this clone. The V and J genes are TRBV30 and TRBJ2-7, with a tentative D call TRBD1 (6 bases). CDR1 and CDR2 from the germline V gene are GTSNPN and SVGIG (reference sequence). The CDR3 runs 11 residues. Trimming removed 2 bases from V and 6 bases from J, with 8 bases in between. CDR3 DNA: TGTGCCTGGAGTACAGGGTTCGAGCAGTACTTC. Protein product: CAWSTGFEQYF.

The genes are TRBV6-2 or TRBV6-3 and TRBJ1-2; D perhaps matches TRBD1 (5 bases). V lost 0 bases and J 4 bases, leaving 21 bases between the germline ends. The germline V gene has CDR1 MNHEY and CDR2 SVGEGT. CDR3 length: 18 residues. The CDR3 DNA follows: TGTGCCAGCAGTTACTCGAGGGGCACTGTATGGGAGTCCTATGGCTACACCTTC. Encoded protein: CASSYSRGTVWESYGYTF.

V and J are TRBV23-1 and TRBJ2-1; no reliable D call. TRBV23-1 is an ORF; its function is uncertain. The CDR3 totals 10 residues. Trimming took off 7 bases at V and 5 bases at J, with 3 bases between the two ends. DNA of the CDR3: TGCGCCAGCACCCACAATGAGCAGTTCTTC. It translates to CASTHNEQFF.

This chain links TRBV3-1 (or the pseudogene TRBV3-2) with TRBJ2-7; 9 nucleotides match TRBD1. Per the germline V gene, CDR1 is LGHDT and CDR2 is YNNKEL (reference sequence). CDR3 length: 14 residues. V lost 5 bases to trimming and J lost 3 bases; unmatched junction nucleotides: 5. The CDR3 DNA reads TGTGCCAGCAGCTCCGGGACAGGGCACTACGAGCAGTACTTC. Translated: CASSSGTGHYEQYF.

The V gene is TRBV18, the J gene TRBJ2-1; 7 positions agree with TRBD2. Germline V CDR1 and CDR2: KGHSH, LQKENI. Trimming took 6 bases from V and 7 from J; bases not matched to a gene: 6. The CDR3 runs to 13 residues. DNA of the CDR3: TGTGCCAGCTCGCCGTGGGGGGGAAATGAGCAGTTCTTC. This sequence encodes CASSPWGGNEQFF. Full variable domain (rest looked up from reference TRBV18 and TRBJ2-1): NAGVMQNPRHLVRRRGQEARLRCSPMKGHSHVYWYRQLPEEGLKFMVYLQKENIIDESGMPKERFSAEFPKEGPSILRIQQVVRGDSAAYFCASSPWGGNEQFFGPGTRLTVL.

This sequence joins TRBV7-9 and TRBJ2-3, with 10 bases aligning to TRBD2. The V gene's germline CDR1 is SEHNR and CDR2 FQNEAQ (reference sequence). The CDR3 length is 15 residues. The junction had 11 bases not matched to a gene; V was cut back by 7 bases and J by 7 bases. In DNA form, the CDR3 reads TGTGCCAGCACCTCAAGCGGGGGGGACACCAATACGCAGTATTTT. This codes for CASTSSGGDTNTQYF.

A remark on this clone: The same CDR3 can be traced to other DNA sequences in this sample. The chain combines TRBV12-3 or TRBV12-4 with TRBJ1-5; unclear D gene. V lost 3 bases, J lost 7 bases, and 4 bases lay in between. This CDR3 comprises 11 residues. The chain's CDR3 is CASSLGQPQHF. The DNA for the CDR3 is TGTGCCAGCAGTTTGGGCCAGCCCCAGCATTTT.

V and J are TRBV10-3 and TRBJ2-5; D is perhaps TRBD2 (6 bases). Germline V gives CDR1 ENHRY, CDR2 SYGVKD. The CDR3 is 14 residues long. Trimming took 10 bases from V and 5 from J, leaving 20 bases between them. The CDR3 DNA sequence: TGTGCCACCCTCGACCCAAACCGGGGGGAGACCCAGTACTTC. Translation gives CATLDPNRGETQYF.

V usage is TRBV19 and J usage is TRBJ2-2; D is undetermined. Trimming left V 3 bases short and J 3 bases short, with 8 bases between. CDR1 is LNHDA, CDR2 SQIVND, per germline (reference sequence). The CDR3 sequence is 14 residues long. CDR3 bases: TGTGCCAGTAGTATGACGGCCCACACCGGGGAGCTGTTTTTT. It codes for CASSMTAHTGELFF.

The rearrangement uses TRBV5-4 and TRBJ2-2; TRBD1 agrees at 7 bases. V gave up 0 bases and J gave up 0 bases; unmatched junction bases: 8. Germline CDR1 reads SGHNT; CDR2 reads YYREEE (reference sequence). CDR3 size: 18 residues. CDR3 DNA: TGTGCCAGCAGCTTGGAATCTACAGGGGCGACGAACACCGGGGAGCTGTTTTTT. This gives the protein CASSLESTGATNTGELFF.

The J gene is TRBJ2-1, the V gene TRBV15; 7 bases map to TRBD1. The CDR3 is 16 residues long. The V and J ends lost 0 bases and 6 bases, in that order; junction bases with no gene match: 8. The germline V gene encodes CDR1 LNHNV and CDR2 YYDKDF (reference sequence). CDR3 residues: CATSRDGRGHTNEQFF. The CDR3 DNA sequence: TGTGCCACCAGCAGAGATGGTAGGGGGCATACCAATGAGCAGTTCTTC.